These T cell receptor beta chains were read from a single sample in a study of lung T cells in sarcoidosis with Löfgren's syndrome. TCRdb analysed the reads with MiXCR anew, one entry per CDR3 protein. This repertoire shows around 2,500 distinct CDR3 sequences, roughly a fifth found once; its top ten account for 20% to 30%. Sequences were obtained from CD4+ T cells from bronchoalveolar lavage. These TCRs come from a human donor with sarcoidosis (Löfgren's syndrome or another form), or a control subject (not recorded which). The CDR3 runs from the conserved cysteine through the conserved F or W. The D gene is left open where the match is weak. A row's size may be missing; if present it is once, few, many or a size class.

V gene	J gene	clone size	CDR3 length	D gene	CDR3 DNA	CDR3 protein
TRBV20-1	TRBJ2-1	.	18	TRBD2	TGCAGTACCCAGGGACTAGTGGCAGTGTCCGTCACTACTAACGAGCAGTTCTTC	CSTQGLVAVSVTTNEQFF
TRBV2	TRBJ2-1	many	13	.	TGTGCCAGCAGTGAGGGACTCCGGTATGAGCAGTTCTTC	CASSEGLRYEQFF
TRBV19	TRBJ1-5	medium-sized	16	TRBD1	TGTGCCAGTAGTATATCCGGGACAGGGGTTGGCCAGCCCCAGCATTTT	CASSISGTGVGQPQHF
TRBV5-1	TRBJ2-3	many	14	.	TGCGCCAGCAGACCGGACGGAGGCACAGATACGCAGTATTTT	CASRPDGGTDTQYF
TRBV7-8	TRBJ2-5	medium-sized	16	.	TGTGCCAGCAGCTTATGGGGGACATTTACTCAAGAGACCCAGTACTTC	CASSLWGTFTQETQYF
TRBV5-6	TRBJ1-6	many	14	.	TGTGCCAGCAGCTCAACAGGGCTTAATTCACCCCTCCACTTT	CASSSTGLNSPLHF
TRBV2	TRBJ2-5	medium-sized	13	.	TGTGCCAGCAGTGAACAGGTCCGGCAGACCCAGTACTTC	CASSEQVRQTQYF
TRBV6-2/TRBV6-3	TRBJ2-5	many	17	TRBD1	TGTGCCAGCAGTTACCCGGGACAGGGGGTTGCCAAAGAGACCCAGTACTTC	CASSYPGQGVAKETQYF
TRBV5-4	TRBJ1-1	medium-sized	12	.	TGTGCCAGCAGCAGGGTGAACACTGAAGCTTTCTTT	CASSRVNTEAFF
TRBV9	TRBJ2-2	medium-sized	16	.	TGTGCCAGCAGCGTAGATCTCCCCCCGTCCACCGGGGAGCTGTTTTTT	CASSVDLPPSTGELFF
TRBV27	TRBJ1-1	once	13	.	TGTGCCAGCAGTTTAGGAGGGAGCACTGAAGCTTTCTTT	CASSLGGSTEAFF
TRBV4-3	TRBJ1-4	many	17	TRBD1	TGCGCCAGCAGCCAAGATGGGAGAGGGGGCGCGGGGTCGAAACTGTTTTTT	CASSQDGRGGAGSKLFF
TRBV14	TRBJ1-3	medium-sized	16	.	TGTGCCAGCAGCCCCCGGACGGAGAGCTCTGGAAACACCATATATTTT	CASSPRTESSGNTIYF
TRBV2	TRBJ2-5	medium-sized	14	TRBD1	TGTGCCAGCAGTGAACAGGGGGTGGGGCAGACCCAGTACTTC	CASSEQGVGQTQYF
TRBV2	TRBJ2-1	many	14	.	TGTGCCAGCAGCCTCGAGGCCCGGACGGGTGAGCAGTTCTTC	CASSLEARTGEQFF
TRBV28	TRBJ1-2	.	12	.	TGTGCCAGCAGTCGTGAGGGGTACGGCCACACCTTC	CASSREGYGHTF
TRBV2	TRBJ2-2	many	15	.	TGTGCCAGCAGTGGGAGGACAGTGGGGACCGGGGAGCTGTTTTTT	CASSGRTVGTGELFF
TRBV28	TRBJ1-5	medium-sized	15	TRBD1	TGTGCCAGCAGGCCCCAGGGGGGCTGGAATCAGCCCCAGCATTTT	CASRPQGGWNQPQHF
TRBV7-2	TRBJ1-1	.	16	TRBD1	TGTGCCAGCAGCTTAGCGGGGGACAGGGGAAGGCCTGGAGCTCTCTTT	CASSLAGDRGRPGALF
TRBV20-1	TRBJ2-5	many	15	TRBD2	TGCAGTGCTAGAGGGGGTAGCGGGGGGAGGCAGACCCAGTACTTC	CSARGGSGGRQTQYF
TRBV24-1	TRBJ2-3	many	14	TRBD1	TGTGCCACCACCGGGACAGGGGGCAGGGATACGCAGTATTTT	CATTGTGGRDTQYF
TRBV6-1	TRBJ2-2	.	17	.	TGTGCCAGCAGTGCGTCTAGCTGGAGGAAGAACACCGGGGAGCTGTTTTTT	CASSASSWRKNTGELFF
TRBV6-1	TRBJ1-4	medium-sized	14	TRBD1	TGTGTCACAGCAGGGGGGGCAACTAATGAAAAACTGTTTTTT	CVTAGGATNEKLFF
TRBV7-2	TRBJ2-7	medium-sized	13	.	TGTGCCAGCAGCCAAGCCTGGGGGGACGAGCAGTACTTC	CASSQAWGDEQYF
TRBV5-1	TRBJ2-7	medium-sized	15	TRBD1	TGCGCCAGCAGCTCGGACGGGACAGGGGGCTACGAGCAGTACTTC	CASSSDGTGGYEQYF
TRBV11-2	TRBJ2-1	medium-sized	15	.	TGTGCCAGCAGCTTAGTATCGGGCTCCTACAATGAGCAGTTCTTC	CASSLVSGSYNEQFF
TRBV20-1	TRBJ2-1	medium-sized	10	.	TGCAGTGCTAGAGATTACCCTCAGTTCTTC	CSARDYPQFF